Following are 10 T cell receptor beta chains from one sample sequenced in a study of T cells after yellow fever vaccination. TCRdb reprocessed the 5' RACE reads via MiXCR and lists one record per CDR3 protein. In the table there are about 240,000 distinct CDR3 sequences, less than 8.5% of which are singletons. Sequencing used CD4+ T cells sorted from PBMCs, obtained 15 days after the yellow fever booster vaccination. The receptors here all came from a man younger than 40 who received the YFV17D yellow fever vaccine.

The sample holds many counts of this clonotype. The chain combines TRBV5-1 with TRBJ1-1, with no clear D. CDR3 size: 14 residues. Germline CDR1 and CDR2: SGHRS and YFSETQ. V dropped 8 bases and J dropped 2 bases, with 16 bases sitting between them. The CDR3 region is CASRISGGNTEAFF. CDR3 in DNA: TGCGCCAGTAGGATCAGCGGCGGAAACACTGAAGCTTTCTTT.

This clonotype was picked up many times. The chain uses TRBV5-1 and TRBJ2-1, with TRBD1 as a possible D gene (6 bases). The CDR3 has 15 residues. Per the germline V gene, CDR1 is SGHRS and CDR2 is YFSETQ. V was trimmed by 3 bases and J by 0 bases, leaving 10 bases between them. This chain's CDR3 is CASSSQGSSYNEQFF. CDR3 nucleotides: TGCGCCAGCAGCTCACAGGGAAGCTCCTACAATGAGCAGTTCTTC.

This clonotype was found a few times. The rearrangement links TRBV12-3 or TRBV12-4 to TRBJ2-4, with 8 nucleotides matching TRBD1. This CDR3 is 15 amino acids long. V shed 4 bases, J shed 9 bases, and the junction held 11 bases outside the gene matches. CDR3 amino acids: CASSSLPGGRGIQYF. The CDR3, as DNA: TGTGCCAGCAGTTCGTTACCAGGGGGCCGGGGCATTCAGTACTTC.

The chain combines TRBV3-1 with TRBJ2-1; D is ambiguous. Looked up from germline, CDR1 is LGHDT and CDR2 is YNNKEL (reference sequence). The V gene lost 1 base and the J gene lost 10 bases, with 8 bases spanning the gap. The CDR3 is made up of 12 amino acids. CDR3 residues: CASSQVVQEQFF. DNA of the CDR3: TGTGCCAGCAGCCAAGTGGTGCAGGAGCAGTTCTTC.

The chain couples TRBV7-2 to TRBJ2-7, with 13 bases aligning to TRBD2. The germline V gene has CDR1 SGHTA and CDR2 FQGNSA. The CDR3 spans 16 residues. The ends lost 6 bases at V and 4 bases at J; junction bases unmatched: 9. The CDR3 region has the DNA TGTGCCAGCAGGAGGGGGACTAGCGGGAACTATTACGAGCAGTACTTC. Its translation: CASRRGTSGNYYEQYF.

There are a few counts of this clonotype. The V gene is TRBV12-3 or TRBV12-4, the J gene TRBJ1-4; D uncertain. CDR3 length equals 16 residues. The V end lost 3 bases, the J end lost 7 bases, and 18 bases lay between the germline ends. The CDR3 DNA sequence: TGTGCCAGCAGTTTGGGCCTACTTGGTCGTATTGAAAAACTGTTTTTT. Its translation: CASSLGLLGRIEKLFF.

The genes are TRBV10-3 and TRBJ2-1, with D tentatively TRBD1 (6 bases). Trimming took 5 bases from V and 6 from J, leaving 17 bases between them. Germline V lookup: CDR1 ENHRY, CDR2 SYGVKD. CDR3 size: 15 residues. The CDR3 DNA is TGTGCCATCAGTATAGGGGGAGCAGGGAGCAATGAGCAGTTCTTC. Its translation is CAISIGGAGSNEQFF.

This clonotype was counted ten times or more. V and J are TRBV6-5 and TRBJ2-1; 8 positions match TRBD2. Germline V gives CDR1 MNHEY, CDR2 SVGAGI. This CDR3 contains 17 residues. V dropped 0 bases and J dropped 0; count of bases not matched to a gene: 4. The CDR3 loop is CASSYSKSGSSYNEQFF. CDR3 coding DNA: TGTGCCAGCAGTTACTCGAAAAGCGGGAGCTCCTACAATGAGCAGTTCTTC.

This clonotype was seen at least ten times. V usage is TRBV20-1 and J usage is TRBJ2-1; D uncertain. Trimming shortened V by 0 bases and J by 4 bases, and 1 base separated the two germline ends. The CDR3 is 11 residues long. Germline V gene lookup returns CDR1 DFQATT and CDR2 SNEGSKA (reference sequence). The CDR3 spells CSAREYNEQFF. The CDR3 region has the DNA TGCAGTGCTAGAGAGTACAATGAGCAGTTCTTC.

This clonotype showed up just a few times. This rearrangement joins TRBV28 to TRBJ2-5, with a tentative D call TRBD1 (6 bases). Germline V gene lookup returns CDR1 MDHEN and CDR2 SYDVKM. The V end was cut by 6 bases, the J end by 5 bases, with 16 bases between. The CDR3 is 14 amino acids. CDR3 sequence (DNA): TGTGCCAGCAGGAAGACAGGCCCGATGGAGACCCAGTACTTC. Residues: CASRKTGPMETQYF.